The next 10 T cell receptor beta chains were all read from a single sample in a study of blood T cell repertoires in COVID-19 (dated by TCRdb to 2019 to 2021). Library method: the immunoSEQ multiplex PCR assay. TCRdb took over this immuneACCESS table, retaining in-frame rearrangements with V and J assigned. Such tables are incomplete; in checked studies, under half of the missing clones stem from an unresolved V gene, and the remainder is unexplained. The sample contains 35,000 to 40,000 clones, roughly 88% of them found a single time. The ten largest clones represent about 12% of the sample. The specimen sequenced was peripheral blood. Receptor source: a man in his 70s with acute or convalescent COVID-19.

The rearrangement links TRBV12-3 or TRBV12-4 to TRBJ1-5, with D hard to call. CDR3 size: 13 residues. V was shortened by 4 bases and J by 5 bases, with 9 bases between the two germline ends. The CDR3 region has the DNA TGTGCCAGCAGTTCCCCAAGCTATCAGCCCCAGCATTTT. Its protein is CASSSPSYQPQHF.

The chain couples TRBV7-2 to TRBJ1-5; no firm D call. The CDR3 is 14 residues long. The V end was cut by 2 bases, the J end by 5 bases, with 10 bases between. Germline V gene sequence: CDR1 SGHTA, CDR2 FQGNSA. The CDR3 coding sequence is TGTGCCAGCAGCTTACAGGTTTCGGATCAGCCCCAGCATTTT. It encodes CASSLQVSDQPQHF.

V and J are TRBV9 and TRBJ2-3, with a weak D call TRBD1 (6 bases). V gave up 3 bases and J gave up 6 bases, with 17 bases separating them. This CDR3 has 15 residues. The V gene's germline CDR1 is SGDLS and CDR2 YYNGEE. CDR3 DNA: TGTGCCAGCAGCGGCCCCGACTCAGGGGCGGATACGCAGTATTTT. It codes for CASSGPDSGADTQYF.

This clone was detected only a few times. The rearrangement links TRBV6-5 to TRBJ2-3; 7 nucleotides line up with TRBD1. The junction had 11 bases not matched to a gene; V was cut back by 10 bases and J by 1 base. Germline V gives CDR1 MNHEY, CDR2 SVGAGI. The CDR3 runs to 15 residues. CDR3 protein: CATLLQGFGTDTQYF. CDR3 nucleotides: TGTGCCACTCTGCTACAGGGGTTCGGCACAGATACGCAGTATTTT.

V is TRBV3-1 (or the pseudogene TRBV3-2) and J is TRBJ2-7; D perhaps matches TRBD2 (6 bases). The CDR3 totals 14 residues. V was cut by 3 bases and J by 2 bases, with 11 bases left in between. CDR1 is LGHDT and CDR2 is YNNKEL in the germline V gene (reference sequence). CDR3: CASSQVSGAYEQYF. The CDR3, as DNA: TGTGCCAGCAGCCAGGTTTCGGGGGCCTACGAGCAGTACTTC.

This chain links TRBV18 with TRBJ2-5, with 12 bases that match TRBD2. Germline assignment: CDR1 KGHSH and CDR2 LQKENI. The CDR3 runs 16 residues. After removal of 4 bases from V and 1 base from J, the junction contained 4 bases not matched to a gene. The chain's CDR3 is CASSRGLAGLQETQYF. CDR3 sequence (DNA): TGTGCCAGCTCACGCGGACTAGCGGGACTCCAAGAGACCCAGTACTTC.

This rearrangement joins TRBV6-6 to TRBJ1-6; D is perhaps TRBD1 (5 bases). This CDR3 has 15 amino acids. Germline CDR1 and CDR2: MNHNY and SVGAGI (reference sequence). With 10 bases removed from V and 0 bases from J, the gap between germline ends came to 13 bases. This CDR3 reads CATHFGGSYNSPLHF. As DNA, the CDR3 is TGTGCCACCCACTTCGGGGGCTCCTATAATTCACCCCTCCACTTT.

The CDR3 nucleotides read TGTGCCAGCAGTTACCCAGCGGGAGGGTACAATGAGCAGTTCTTC. Amino acids: CASSYPAGGYNEQFF. The gene calls are TRBV6-2 or TRBV6-3 and TRBJ2-1; 10 positions match TRBD2. The CDR3 totals 15 residues. The junction had 2 bases not matched to a gene; V was cut back by 2 bases and J by 4 bases. Germline CDR1 is MNHEY and CDR2 is SVGEGT.

The chain is built from TRBV15 and TRBJ2-7; D is undetermined. The CDR3 is made up of 15 amino acids. Per germline, CDR1 LNHNV and CDR2 YYDKDF (reference sequence). The germline V and J ends were trimmed by 0 bases and 6 bases, with 15 bases remaining between them. The DNA for the CDR3 is TGTGCCACCAGCAGAGATCAATATGTGCGAGGCGAGCAGTACTTC. This translates into CATSRDQYVRGEQYF.

As concerns this clone: Compared with germline, one end of the junction differs, possibly owing to a read error. This chain uses TRBV6-6 with TRBJ2-5; 8 positions agree with TRBD1. The CDR3 has 16 amino acids. Per germline, CDR1 MNHNY and CDR2 SVGAGI (reference sequence). As DNA, the CDR3 is TGTGCCAGCAGTTACTCGACCAGGGGGCACCAGGAGACCCAGTACTTC. As protein: CASSYSTRGHQETQYF.